This TCR beta chain came from a study of cytomegalovirus exposure and HLA in healthy donors. This clone appeared once. Its specificity is unknown. Sequencing was performed with immunoSEQ multiplex PCR; in TCRdb, only in-frame clones are kept and a portion is missing. The sample yields over 200,000 clones, more than 75% seen once. The study's findings and limits: Cytomegalovirus association was listed for 164 TCR beta chains. As was reported, the classifier diagnosed cytomegalovirus status with high specificity and sensitivity. Confirmation was obtained in vitro that three CMV-associated chains are specific for CMV antigens.

Germline V gives CDR1 SGHDT, CDR2 YYEEEE. The V segment lost 0 bases and the J segment 6 bases; nucleotides outside the gene matches: 6. CDR3 length equals 16 residues. These donors were members of the approximately 110-subject validation cohort, a group separate from the approximately 700-subject first cohort. This TCR derives from a woman younger than 30 in good health and CMV-seropositive. The sequenced sample was PBMCs. J is TRBJ2-1 and V is TRBV5-6; TRBD2 matches at 10 bases. DNA of the CDR3: TGTGCCAGCAGCTTGGTGAGTCTAGCGGGAGTCAATGAGCAGTTCTTC. Translated: CASSLVSLAGVNEQFF.